This T cell receptor beta chain was identified during a study of blood T cell repertoires in COVID-19. Looking at the study overall: The samples span acute and convalescent COVID-19 from the United States, Italy and Spain. In each case, the material was cDNA or gDNA derived from T cells, B-cell-depleted T cells, or PBMCs.

Methods used by the authors: Estimation of nucleated cell counts relied on the amplification of reference gene primers. TCRdb's table, derived via immunoSEQ multiplex PCR, lists solely in-frame clones and lacks some. For V, J and clone size, that table is used; D and trimming come from the DNA. The sample holds tens of thousands of clones, approximately 83% seen once. V was trimmed by 4 bases and J by 1 base, leaving 7 bases between them. The length of the CDR3 is 13 residues. CDR1 is LGHDT and CDR2 is YNNKEL in the germline V gene (reference sequence). With respect to this clone: The same CDR3 is also encoded by other DNA sequences in this sample.

The receptor was isolated from an elderly man with active or convalescent COVID-19. Sequenced: peripheral blood. This chain joins TRBV3-1 (or the pseudogene TRBV3-2) and TRBJ1-1; a possible D gene is TRBD1 (5 bases). CDR3: CASSRTGNTEAFF. The CDR3 coding sequence is TGTGCCAGCAGCCGCACAGGGAACACTGAAGCTTTCTTT.